These T cell receptor beta chains were read from a single sample in a study of cytomegalovirus exposure and HLA in healthy donors. Generated by immunoSEQ multiplex PCR, the TCRdb table keeps only in-frame clones and is missing some. The sample has fewer than 200,000 clones, roughly 80% seen once. Sequencing was performed on PBMCs. The receptors stem from a woman younger than 30 in good health and CMV-seronegative. The CDR3 runs from the conserved cysteine through the conserved F or W. The D gene is left open where the match is weak. The size entry is marked missing in some rows and otherwise reads once, few, many or a size class.

abundance	d_gene	v_gene	j_gene	CDR3aa	CDR3nt
once	-	TRBV30	TRBJ1-3	CAWSYGSGNTIYF	TGTGCCTGGAGTTACGGCTCTGGAAACACCATATATTTT
-	TRBD1	TRBV5-8	TRBJ1-1	CASSSDREGTEAFF	TGTGCCAGCAGCTCGGACAGGGAAGGAACTGAAGCTTTCTTT
-	TRBD1	TRBV28	TRBJ1-2	CASSFLRDRVNGYTF	TGTGCCAGCAGTTTCTTACGGGACAGGGTTAATGGCTACACCTTC
few	-	TRBV7-9	TRBJ1-2	CASSRYGEYGYTF	TGTGCCAGCAGCCGTTACGGGGAATATGGCTACACCTTC
-	-	TRBV5-6	TRBJ2-1	CASSRLNRWRNEQFF	TGTGCCAGCAGCCGCTTAAACCGGTGGAGGAATGAGCAGTTCTTC
-	TRBD1	TRBV5-1	TRBJ2-4	CASSLTGQGLRLAKNIQYF	TGCGCCAGCAGCTTGACGGGACAGGGACTCAGGCTAGCCAAAAACATTCAGTACTTC
-	TRBD2	TRBV11-3	TRBJ2-5	CASSLEGLAGEETQYF	TGTGCCAGCAGCTTAGAAGGACTAGCGGGAGAAGAGACCCAGTACTTC
once	-	TRBV28	TRBJ1-3	CASSWRGSSGNTIYF	TGTGCCAGCAGCTGGAGGGGTAGCTCTGGAAACACCATATATTTT
-	TRBD1	TRBV13	TRBJ1-1	CASSYNRGLTEAFF	TGTGCCAGCAGCTACAACAGGGGGCTGACTGAAGCTTTCTTT
-	-	TRBV12-5	TRBJ2-1	CASGLSDRAGTPGNEQFF	TGTGCTAGTGGTTTGAGTGATCGCGCGGGCACCCCAGGCAATGAGCAGTTCTTC
once	TRBD1	TRBV19	TRBJ2-7	CASSIESGGSYEQYF	TGTGCCAGTAGTATAGAATCAGGGGGATCCTACGAGCAGTACTTC
-	-	TRBV30	TRBJ2-5	CAWRWAGGSREQYF	TGTGCCTGGAGGTGGGCAGGGGGGTCTAGGGAGCAGTACTTC
-	-	TRBV7-9	TRBJ2-3	CASSLGRAAQYF	TGTGCCAGCAGCTTAGGGCGGGCTGCGCAGTATTTT
-	TRBD2	TRBV18	TRBJ2-3	CASSRTSGRQLTSTDTQYF	TGTGCCAGCTCACGCACTAGCGGGCGACAATTAACTAGCACAGATACGCAGTATTTT
few	-	TRBV18	TRBJ1-3	CASSPSPDTSGNTIYF	TGTGCCAGCTCACCGTCCCCTGACACGTCTGGAAACACCATATATTTT
-	-	TRBV5-1	TRBJ1-1	CASSLEAPNTEAFF	TGCGCCAGCAGCTTAGAGGCCCCGAACACTGAAGCTTTCTTT
-	TRBD2	TRBV19	TRBJ2-1	CASRRASGRNNEQFF	TGTGCCAGTAGGAGGGCTAGCGGGAGGAACAATGAGCAGTTCTTC
few	-	TRBV6-4	TRBJ2-1	CASSDSVSSVGNEQFF	TGTGCCAGCAGTGACTCGGTGTCTAGCGTGGGCAATGAGCAGTTCTTC
few	TRBD2	TRBV4-2	TRBJ2-2	CASRTSGITGELFF	TGTGCCAGCCGGACTAGCGGGATCACCGGGGAGCTGTTTTTT
-	-	TRBV28	TRBJ1-3	CASSLRGFGGNTIYF	TGTGCCAGCAGTCTAAGAGGATTCGGAGGAAACACCATATATTTT
-	TRBD1	TRBV6-5	TRBJ1-1	CASSPRDRVNTEAFF	TGTGCCAGCAGTCCCCGGGACAGGGTTAACACTGAAGCTTTCTTT
-	TRBD1	TRBV19	TRBJ1-2	CASSITGVPGYTF	TGTGCCAGTAGTATAACAGGGGTTCCTGGCTACACCTTC
-	-	TRBV28	TRBJ2-5	CASSFPGSGEETQYF	TGTGCCAGCAGTTTCCCAGGGTCAGGAGAAGAGACCCAGTACTTC
-	-	TRBV19	TRBJ2-1	CASSKHSIGVRAYNEQFF	TGTGCCAGTAGTAAGCACAGTATCGGGGTTCGGGCCTACAATGAGCAGTTCTTC
-	TRBD1	TRBV19	TRBJ1-1	CASSSGTVPDTEAFF	TGTGCCAGTAGTAGTGGGACAGTCCCGGACACTGAAGCTTTCTTT
once	-	TRBV10-2	TRBJ2-4	CASSVGGAQTGNIQYF	TGCGCCAGCAGTGTTGGCGGGGCCCAAACGGGGAACATTCAGTACTTC
-	TRBD2	TRBV28	TRBJ2-1	CASSFGGGGYNEQFF	TGTGCCAGCAGTTTCGGCGGGGGAGGTTACAATGAGCAGTTCTTC
few	-	TRBV20-1	TRBJ2-1	CSASRRNEQFF	TGCAGTGCTAGCAGGCGCAATGAGCAGTTCTTC
-	TRBD2	TRBV10-3	TRBJ2-1	CATASGGSYNEQFF	TGTGCCACCGCTAGCGGCGGGAGCTACAATGAGCAGTTCTTC
-	TRBD2	TRBV7-9	TRBJ2-3	CASKREISDTQYF	TGTGCCAGCAAGCGGGAGATCTCAGATACGCAGTATTTT
once	-	TRBV28	TRBJ2-7	CASSPGQHYEQYF	TGTGCCAGCAGTCCCGGACAGCACTACGAGCAGTACTTC
-	TRBD1	TRBV5-4	TRBJ2-1	CASSSTGGYGQFF	TGTGCCAGCAGTTCAACAGGGGGATACGGGCAGTTCTTC
-	-	TRBV10-3	TRBJ2-1	CAISVGVPSYNEQFF	TGTGCCATCAGTGTAGGAGTACCCTCCTACAATGAGCAGTTCTTC
-	TRBD1	TRBV5-1	TRBJ2-7	CASSQQTGGYEQYF	TGCGCCAGCAGCCAACAGACAGGGGGCTACGAGCAGTACTTC
-	-	TRBV7-3	TRBJ2-6	CASSFEVSGANVLTF	TGTGCCAGCAGCTTTGAGGTCTCTGGGGCCAACGTCCTGACTTTC
once	-	TRBV5-1	TRBJ2-7	CASSIEGLYEQYF	TGCGCCAGCAGCATAGAGGGACTCTACGAGCAGTACTTC
-	-	TRBV6-5	TRBJ2-1	CASSYEGSALPNEQFF	TGTGCCAGCAGTTACGAAGGGAGCGCCTTACCCAATGAGCAGTTCTTC
-	TRBD2	TRBV28	TRBJ2-1	CASSELAGVYNEQFF	TGTGCCAGCAGTGAACTAGCGGGAGTTTACAATGAGCAGTTCTTC
-	-	TRBV5-4	TRBJ1-5	CASSLHAENLSPQHF	TGTGCCAGCAGCTTGCATGCGGAGAATCTATCGCCCCAGCATTTT
-	TRBD2	TRBV10-3	TRBJ2-1	CAISDGLLASGRKSSYNEQFF	TGTGCCATCAGTGACGGTTTGCTGGCTAGCGGGAGGAAAAGCTCCTACAATGAGCAGTTCTTC
-	-	TRBV7-9	TRBJ1-1	CASSFVQVNTEAFF	TGTGCCAGCAGCTTCGTGCAGGTTAACACTGAAGCTTTCTTT